Given below is one T cell receptor beta chain in context. Its target is not known. Assay: immunoSEQ multiplex PCR; the TCRdb copy retains only in-frame clones and omits some. The table lists around 180,000 clones, 75% to 90% of them singletons. The data are from a study of T cell responses to AZD1222 COVID-19 vaccine. Study-level findings and limits: The study identified only a handful of AZD1222 recipients as seropositive at baseline.

The CDR3 spans 16 residues. Germline V CDR1 and CDR2: LNHDA, SQIVND (reference sequence). Trimming pared 1 base from V and 4 bases from J, leaving 14 bases between. The V gene is TRBV19, the J gene TRBJ1-5; possibly TRBD1 for D (6 bases). The receptor was isolated from an adult in good health. Source: peripheral blood, taken on day 0 of MenACWY control vaccination. The CDR3 spells CASSIVSRGLNQPQHF. The CDR3 bases are TGTGCCAGTAGTATAGTATCCAGGGGACTAAATCAGCCCCAGCATTTT.